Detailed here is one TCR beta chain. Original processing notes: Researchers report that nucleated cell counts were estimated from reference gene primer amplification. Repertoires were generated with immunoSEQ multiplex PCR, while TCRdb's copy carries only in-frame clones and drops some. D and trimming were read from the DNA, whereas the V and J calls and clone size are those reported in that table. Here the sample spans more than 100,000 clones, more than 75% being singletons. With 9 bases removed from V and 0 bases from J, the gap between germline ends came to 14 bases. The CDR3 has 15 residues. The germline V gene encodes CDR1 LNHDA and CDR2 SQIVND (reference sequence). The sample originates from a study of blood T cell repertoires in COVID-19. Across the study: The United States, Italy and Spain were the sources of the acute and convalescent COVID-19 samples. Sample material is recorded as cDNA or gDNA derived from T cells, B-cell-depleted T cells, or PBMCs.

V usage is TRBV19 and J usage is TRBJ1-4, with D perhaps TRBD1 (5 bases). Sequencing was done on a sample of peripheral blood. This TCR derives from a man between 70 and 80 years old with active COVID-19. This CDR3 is CASAGGGTTNEKLFF. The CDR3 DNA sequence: TGTGCCAGCGCCGGGGGGGGAACAACTAATGAAAAACTGTTTTTT.